These 32 T cell receptor beta chains were sequenced from one sample in a study of blood T cell repertoires in COVID-19. Some clones are missing from TCRdb's copy, which holds only in-frame ones; the method was immunoSEQ multiplex PCR. The table shows 250,000 to 300,000 clones, with 70% to 90% occurring only once. The sequenced material came from peripheral blood. These receptors were obtained from a woman aged 70-85 years with acute or convalescent COVID-19.

The J gene is TRBJ2-3, the V gene TRBV3-1 (or the pseudogene TRBV3-2); 11 bases fit TRBD2. This CDR3 has 15 residues. With V trimmed by 1 base and J by 6 bases, 3 bases remained unmatched. Germline values: CDR1 LGHDT, CDR2 YNNKEL (reference sequence). The CDR3 nucleotides are TGTGCCAGCAGCCAAGGGAGACTAGCGGGGGATACGCAGTATTTT. Its translation is CASSQGRLAGDTQYF.

V is TRBV4-1 and J is TRBJ1-5; 10 nucleotides agree with TRBD1. The CDR3 sequence is 14 residues long. Losses at the gene ends were 4 bases for V and 4 bases for J; bases not matched to a gene: 1. CDR1 MGHRA and CDR2 YSYEKL come from the germline V gene. This chain's CDR3 is CASSRTGGNQPQHF. CDR3 DNA: TGCGCCAGCAGCCGGACAGGGGGGAATCAGCCCCAGCATTTT.

CDR3 amino acids: CASSVAGQSTYEQYF. The CDR3, as DNA: TGTGCCAGCAGCGTAGCAGGACAGAGTACCTACGAGCAGTACTTC. This rearrangement joins TRBV9 to TRBJ2-7, with D possibly matching TRBD1 (6 bases). V was pared by 0 bases and J by 2 bases, with 12 bases between. The CDR3 contains 15 residues. Germline lookup yields CDR1 SGDLS and CDR2 YYNGEE.

The rearrangement links TRBV11-2 to TRBJ2-3; 7 nucleotides match TRBD1. V lost 0 bases and J lost 5; bases outside the gene matches: 2. The germline V gene encodes CDR1 SGHAT and CDR2 FQNNGV. The length of the CDR3 is 14 residues. CDR3 DNA sequence: TGTGCCAGCAGCTTAGATACAGGGGTAGATACGCAGTATTTT. Translating it yields CASSLDTGVDTQYF.

The chain combines TRBV12-3 or TRBV12-4 with TRBJ1-2, with TRBD1 matching over 10 bases. There are 13 residues in the CDR3. After removal of 6 bases from V and 4 bases from J, the junction contained 2 bases not matched to a gene. The CDR3 coding sequence is TGTGCCAGCAGGCGGACAGGGGGCTATGGCTACACCTTC. Residues: CASRRTGGYGYTF.

CDR3 in amino acids: CASGLGGNTEAFF. CDR3 coding DNA: TGTGCTAGTGGTTTGGGCGGGAACACTGAAGCTTTCTTT. The rearrangement joins TRBV12-5 to TRBJ1-1, with no clear D. Germline loops: CDR1 LGHNT, CDR2 FRNRAP. V was trimmed by 1 base and J by 1 base, leaving 4 bases between them. CDR3 size: 13 residues.

The chain couples TRBV19 to TRBJ2-3; D is possibly TRBD2 (7 bases). Germline lookup yields CDR1 LNHDA and CDR2 SQIVND (reference sequence). The CDR3 has 15 amino acids. Deletions cut 5 bases from V and 1 base from J, with 13 bases between. The CDR3 nucleotides read TGTGCCAGTAGTGAAGGGGGAGGGCGCACAGATACGCAGTATTTT. It yields the protein CASSEGGGRTDTQYF.

The J gene is TRBJ1-2, the V gene TRBV19; possible D gene TRBD1, 6 bases. The germline CDR1 and CDR2 sequences are LNHDA and SQIVND (reference sequence). V gave up 3 bases and J gave up 4 bases, with 12 bases separating them. The CDR3 covers 14 residues. The DNA for the CDR3 is TGTGCCAGTAGTATCGGGGGGCGGCCCTATGGCTACACCTTC. Residues: CASSIGGRPYGYTF.

The DNA for the CDR3 is TGCGCCAGCAGCTCGGGGGGTACTAATGAAAAACTGTTTTTT. Its translation: CASSSGGTNEKLFF. The J gene is TRBJ1-4, the V gene TRBV5-1; D may be TRBD1 (5 bases). This CDR3 is built from 14 residues. Trimming shortened V by 3 bases and J by 2 bases, and 8 bases separated the two germline ends. Germline lookup yields CDR1 SGHRS and CDR2 YFSETQ.

The chain carries TRBV5-1 and TRBJ2-1; possible D gene TRBD1, 6 bases. V was pared by 1 base and J by 3 bases, with 17 bases between. The CDR3 sequence is 17 residues long. Germline lookup yields CDR1 SGHRS and CDR2 YFSETQ. CDR3 sequence (DNA): TGCGCCAGCAGCTTGAAGATAGTGACAGGTAGCTACAATGAGCAGTTCTTC. This encodes CASSLKIVTGSYNEQFF.

V usage is TRBV27 and J usage is TRBJ1-2; D is possibly TRBD1 (5 bases). Germline values: CDR1 MNHEY, CDR2 SMNVEV (reference sequence). There are 12 residues in the CDR3. Deletions cut 5 bases from V and 6 bases from J, with 10 bases between. CDR3 sequence (DNA): TGTGCCAGCAGTCCCGTGGGGCATGGCTACACCTTC. Its translation is CASSPVGHGYTF.

J is TRBJ1-1 and V is TRBV10-3; 7 nucleotides line up with TRBD1. This CDR3 is built from 13 residues. J was trimmed by 4 bases and V by 7 bases; bases with no gene match: 6. From germline, CDR1 is ENHRY and CDR2 SYGVKD. For the CDR3, the DNA is TGTGCCATCAAGGACCGGGACAGCACTGAAGCTTTCTTT. Translated: CAIKDRDSTEAFF.

V is TRBV5-1 and J is TRBJ2-1; a possible D gene is TRBD2 (7 bases). Trimming shortened V by 2 bases and J by 5 bases, and 20 bases separated the two germline ends. Germline V gives CDR1 SGHRS, CDR2 YFSETQ. This CDR3 spans 17 amino acids. This CDR3 is CASSLNPGGGRHNEQFF. In DNA, the CDR3 is TGCGCCAGCAGCTTAAATCCAGGCGGGGGCCGTCACAATGAGCAGTTCTTC.

The count of this clone is one. The chain uses TRBV3-1 (or the pseudogene TRBV3-2) and TRBJ2-7; the D gene is possibly TRBD1 (6 bases). The V end lost 4 bases, the J end lost 5 bases, and 18 bases lay between the germline ends. Germline values: CDR1 LGHDT, CDR2 YNNKEL (reference sequence). The length of the CDR3 is 15 residues. The CDR3 nucleotides are TGTGCCAGCAGCCCCACCTGGGAAACAGGGAACGAGCAGTACTTC. It translates to CASSPTWETGNEQYF.

The chain joins TRBV5-1 to TRBJ2-5; TRBD2 is a possible D gene (6 bases). With 4 bases removed from V and 9 bases from J, the gap between germline ends came to 19 bases. The CDR3 runs 14 residues. Germline V gives CDR1 SGHRS, CDR2 YFSETQ. Here the CDR3 DNA reads TGCGCCAGCAGCCCCGGGACTGGGAATGTGGCCCAGTACTTC. The encoded protein is CASSPGTGNVAQYF. The variable domain in full, with the rest retrieved from reference TRBV5-1 and TRBJ2-5, is KAGVTQTPRYLIKTRGQQVTLSCSPISGHRSVSWYQQTPGQGLQFLFEYFSETQRNKGNFPGRFSGRQFSNSRSEMNVSTLELGDSALYLCASSPGTGNVAQYFGPGTRLLVL.

The chain has TRBV5-6 and TRBJ2-2; D is uncertain. The CDR3 runs 13 residues. Trimming left V 4 bases short and J 7 bases short, with 11 bases between. Germline V CDR1 and CDR2: SGHDT, YYEEEE. The CDR3 protein is CASSLPAGGELFF. The CDR3 DNA follows: TGTGCCAGCAGCCTGCCGGCAGGCGGGGAGCTGTTTTTT.

The J gene is TRBJ2-7, the V gene TRBV5-1; maybe TRBD1 (6 bases). The V gene lost 5 bases and the J gene lost 0 bases, with 15 bases spanning the gap. This CDR3 has 15 amino acids. Germline assignment: CDR1 SGHRS and CDR2 YFSETQ. The CDR3 nucleotides are TGCGCCAGCAGTAGGGACACCCAACGCTCCTACGAGCAGTACTTC. Translating gives CASSRDTQRSYEQYF.

The gene calls are TRBV6-5 and TRBJ2-3; TRBD2 agrees at 9 bases. CDR3 length equals 14 residues. J lost 4 bases, V lost 7 bases, and 6 bases had no gene match. CDR1 and CDR2 (germline): MNHEY, SVGAGI. The CDR3 nucleotides read TGTGCCAGCATACCGGGACTAGCCCCAGATACGCAGTATTTT. Translation gives CASIPGLAPDTQYF.

V usage is TRBV19 and J usage is TRBJ1-2; the D gene is possibly TRBD1 (6 bases). The germline V gene has CDR1 LNHDA and CDR2 SQIVND (reference sequence). The CDR3 spans 13 residues. V was trimmed by 8 bases and J by 2 bases, leaving 12 bases between them. CDR3 in amino acids: CASRQDGNYGYTF. The CDR3 DNA sequence: TGTGCCAGTCGACAGGACGGAAACTATGGCTACACCTTC.

This clone was observed a handful of times. This rearrangement joins TRBV6-5 to TRBJ1-5; 7 nucleotides line up with TRBD1. Trimming removed 5 bases from V and 4 bases from J; junction bases left unmatched: 2. The CDR3 consists of 13 residues. The germline V gene encodes CDR1 MNHEY and CDR2 SVGAGI. CDR3 bases: TGTGCCAGCAGTCCGGACAGGAATCAGCCCCAGCATTTT. It codes for CASSPDRNQPQHF.

The rearrangement links TRBV18 to TRBJ1-2; D remains unclear. CDR1 and CDR2 from the germline V gene are KGHSH and LQKENI. The V gene lost 4 bases and the J gene lost 4 bases, with 13 bases spanning the gap. CDR3 length: 14 amino acids. DNA for the CDR3: TGTGCCAGCTCACAAAACACCCCTAGCTATGGCTACACCTTC. Translating it yields CASSQNTPSYGYTF.

This chain joins TRBV7-2 and TRBJ1-2; D remains ambiguous. This CDR3 spans 13 amino acids. Germline CDR1 is SGHTA and CDR2 is FQGNSA. Trimming stripped 5 bases from V and 9 bases from J, with 16 bases between. The CDR3 DNA is TGTGCCAGCAGCCCTGACGGGGAAGGTAGCTACACCTTC. Residues: CASSPDGEGSYTF.

This sequence joins TRBV27 and TRBJ2-1; 12 bases are shared with TRBD1. The CDR3 is 15 residues long. The germline CDR1 and CDR2 sequences are MNHEY and SMNVEV (reference sequence). Trimming took 3 bases from V and 10 from J; bases not matched to a gene: 7. The CDR3 sequence: CASSFGTGGSWEQFF. As DNA, the CDR3 is TGTGCCAGCAGTTTCGGGACAGGGGGCTCATGGGAGCAGTTCTTC.

Here the CDR3 reads CASSPIRTRSGQETQYF. The CDR3 DNA sequence: TGCGCCAGCAGCCCCATCCGAACGCGTTCGGGGCAAGAGACCCAGTACTTC. The chain carries TRBV5-1 and TRBJ2-5; possibly TRBD2 for D (5 bases). From germline, CDR1 is SGHRS and CDR2 YFSETQ. This CDR3 comprises 17 residues. The V end was cut by 4 bases, the J end by 2 bases, with 21 bases between.

The gene calls are TRBV24-1 and TRBJ2-1, with TRBD1 matching over 7 bases. The CDR3 loop spans 15 amino acids. Germline lookup yields CDR1 KGHDR and CDR2 SFDVKD. V was clipped by 3 bases and J by 4 bases; unmatched bases: 5. The CDR3 protein is CATSDTRDRYNEQFF. CDR3 in DNA: TGTGCCACCAGTGATACCCGGGACAGATACAATGAGCAGTTCTTC.

The CDR3 here is CASAPGQGVSLHGYTF. The DNA of the CDR3 is TGCGCCAGCGCGCCGGGACAGGGGGTTTCTTTGCATGGCTACACCTTC. The chain combines TRBV23-1 with TRBJ1-2; 11 bases fit TRBD1. TRBV23-1 is assigned to the ORF class and has an uncertain function. With V trimmed by 8 bases and J by 6 bases, 14 bases remained unmatched. CDR3 length: 16 amino acids.

This clone came up a few times. The chain joins TRBV6-1 to TRBJ1-6; 8 bases are a match to TRBD1. This CDR3 comprises 17 residues. Germline CDR1 MNHNS, CDR2 SASEGT. Losses at the gene ends were 4 bases for V and 1 base for J; bases not matched to a gene: 6. CDR3 bases: TGTGCCAGCAGTGTTCAGGGGGCGAGATCCTATAATTCACCCCTCCACTTT. It yields the protein CASSVQGARSYNSPLHF.

The chain couples TRBV6-5 to TRBJ1-1, with TRBD1 matching over 7 bases. The CDR3 runs to 12 residues. Germline CDR1 reads MNHEY; CDR2 reads SVGAGI. V dropped 6 bases and J dropped 6; count of bases not matched to a gene: 4. The CDR3 protein is CASSLDRAEAFF. CDR3 bases: TGTGCCAGCAGCCTAGACAGGGCTGAAGCTTTCTTT.

This chain connects TRBV3-1 (or the pseudogene TRBV3-2) to TRBJ1-2; maybe TRBD1 (6 bases). The ends were cut back, 3 bases at V and 6 bases at J, with 14 bases in the middle. The CDR3 loop spans 14 amino acids. CDR1 is LGHDT, CDR2 YNNKEL, per germline (reference sequence). DNA of the CDR3: TGTGCCAGCAGCCAGAAGGGGGAAGGGAATGGCTACACCTTC. Translation: CASSQKGEGNGYTF.

J is TRBJ1-4 and V is TRBV7-9; D is unclear. The V and J ends lost 2 bases and 7 bases respectively, with 14 bases between them. CDR1 is SEHNR and CDR2 is FQNEAQ in the germline V gene (reference sequence). The CDR3 contains 15 residues. CDR3 sequence (DNA): TGTGCCAGCAGCTTAACGACCGGTAGCAGTGAAAAACTGTTTTTT. It specifies CASSLTTGSSEKLFF.

This chain uses TRBV6-2 or TRBV6-3 with TRBJ2-7; D is undetermined. Germline CDR1 reads MNHEY; CDR2 reads SVGEGT. This CDR3 region has 14 residues. The V end lost 2 bases, the J end lost 2 bases, and 10 bases lay between the germline ends. The CDR3 sequence: CASSYRLNPYEQYF. CDR3 bases: TGTGCCAGCAGTTACCGACTGAACCCCTACGAGCAGTACTTC.

V gene TRBV7-8 combines with J gene TRBJ1-3, with unresolved D. The CDR3 sequence is 11 residues long. Germline values: CDR1 SGHVS, CDR2 FQNEAQ. With 5 bases removed from V and 10 bases from J, the gap between germline ends came to 9 bases. CDR3 region: CASSPDNTIYF. CDR3 nucleotides: TGTGCCAGCAGCCCAGATAATACCATATATTTT.